Following are 19 T cell receptor beta chains from one sample sequenced in a study of blood T cell repertoires in COVID-19. Libraries were prepared by immunoSEQ multiplex PCR; TCRdb keeps only in-frame clonotypes and omits some of them. The data hold 150,000 to 200,000 clones, with about 86% observed a single time. The sequenced sample consisted of peripheral blood. The receptors here all came from a woman in her seventies with COVID-19, enrolled during active disease.

The table lists this clone with a count of one. The V gene is TRBV15, the J gene TRBJ1-4; TRBD1 might be the D (5 bases). The V and J ends lost 3 bases and 4 bases respectively, with 12 bases between them. The CDR3 is 15 amino acids. Germline V gene sequence: CDR1 LNHNV, CDR2 YYDKDF (reference sequence). CDR3 sequence: CATSSPRDYNEKLFF. Here the CDR3 DNA reads TGTGCCACCAGCAGCCCGCGGGACTATAATGAAAAACTGTTTTTT.

The CDR3 DNA reads as TGCGCCAGCAGCCAACGGACTAGCGGGAGCTACGGGGAGCTGTTTTTT. Translating it yields CASSQRTSGSYGELFF. The rearrangement links TRBV4-1 to TRBJ2-2, with 13 bases identical to TRBD2. There are 16 residues in the CDR3. V dropped 2 bases and J dropped 7; count of bases not matched to a gene: 4. The germline CDR1 and CDR2 sequences are MGHRA and YSYEKL.

Written as DNA, the CDR3 is TGTGCCAGCAGCTTCCACAGCACCTACGAGCAGTACTTC. Protein: CASSFHSTYEQYF. The chain carries TRBV7-8 and TRBJ2-7, with no clear D. Germline V gene lookup returns CDR1 SGHVS and CDR2 FQNEAQ. With 3 bases removed from V and 2 bases from J, the gap between germline ends came to 8 bases. The CDR3 extends over 13 amino acids. Full variable domain (rest looked up from reference TRBV7-8 and TRBJ2-7): GAGVSQSPRYKVAKRGQDVALRCDPISGHVSLFWYQQALGQGPEFLTYFQNEAQLDKSGLPSDRFFAERPEGSVSTLKIQRTQQEDSAVYLCASSFHSTYEQYFGPGTRLTVT.

This chain joins TRBV11-3 and TRBJ2-1; 13 bases are a match to TRBD2. CDR1 is SGHNT and CDR2 is YENEEA in the germline V gene. V trimming: 4 bases; J trimming: 3 bases; junction bases outside the gene matches: 3. The length of the CDR3 is 16 residues. In DNA, the CDR3 is TGTGCCAGCAGCTCTACTAGCGGGAGGGTCTACAATGAGCAGTTCTTC. It codes for CASSSTSGRVYNEQFF.

The rearrangement links TRBV7-2 to TRBJ2-3, with 7 bases aligning to TRBD2. Germline CDR1 and CDR2: SGHTA and FQGNSA. The CDR3 contains 15 residues. Trimming cost V 3 bases and J 0 bases; bases outside gene matches: 3. CDR3 region: CASSFTSDSTDTQYF. The CDR3 DNA follows: TGTGCCAGCAGCTTCACTAGCGATAGCACAGATACGCAGTATTTT.

CDR3: CASSTRTGLEAFF. The CDR3 DNA reads TGTGCCAGTAGTACTAGGACAGGGCTCGAAGCTTTCTTT. This chain joins TRBV19 and TRBJ1-1; 8 nucleotides agree with TRBD1. Germline CDR1 reads LNHDA; CDR2 reads SQIVND (reference sequence). With V trimmed by 4 bases and J by 8 bases, 6 bases remained unmatched. This CDR3 has 13 amino acids.

The chain joins TRBV28 to TRBJ2-7, with no clear D. Looked up from germline, CDR1 is MDHEN and CDR2 is SYDVKM. V was cut by 5 bases and J by 4 bases, with 3 bases left in between. The CDR3 has 10 amino acids. The CDR3 protein is CASSTYEQYF. The CDR3 coding sequence is TGTGCCAGCAGTACATACGAGCAGTACTTC.

The rearrangement joins TRBV25-1 to TRBJ2-1; 11 bases align to TRBD1. This CDR3 comprises 15 residues. Looked up from germline, CDR1 is MGHDK and CDR2 is SYGVNS. V was clipped by 3 bases and J by 6 bases; unmatched bases: 4. The DNA of the CDR3 is TGTGCCAGCAGTGACCTCGGGACAGGGGGCAATGAGCAGTTCTTC. Translation gives CASSDLGTGGNEQFF.

V is TRBV25-1 and J is TRBJ2-7; TRBD1 aligns across 7 bases. The CDR3 extends over 15 amino acids. Germline CDR1 and CDR2: MGHDK and SYGVNS. J lost 0 bases, V lost 5 bases, and 7 bases had no gene match. The CDR3 DNA reads TGTGCCAGCAGTCTACGCAGGGGGAGCTCCTACGAGCAGTACTTC. It translates to CASSLRRGSSYEQYF.

J is TRBJ1-1 and V is TRBV6-5; maybe TRBD1 (5 bases). The CDR3 is made up of 13 amino acids. V was trimmed by 6 bases and J by 1 base, leaving 9 bases between them. Germline-derived CDR1 and CDR2 are MNHEY and SVGAGI. Here the CDR3 DNA reads TGTGCCAGCAGAATAACAGGGAACACTGAAGCTTTCTTT. The encoded protein is CASRITGNTEAFF.

The chain recombines TRBV5-4 with TRBJ2-7; 9 bases line up with TRBD1. The CDR3 spans 15 residues. Losses at the gene ends were 4 bases for V and 2 bases for J; bases not matched to a gene: 7. The germline V gene encodes CDR1 SGHNT and CDR2 YYREEE (reference sequence). The CDR3 DNA reads as TGTGCCAGCAGCCCGGACAGGGGCTTCGCCTACGAGCAGTACTTC. Encoded protein: CASSPDRGFAYEQYF.

V gene TRBV14 combines with J gene TRBJ2-7; 9 bases match TRBD1. Germline V lookup: CDR1 SGHDN, CDR2 FVKESK. V dropped 4 bases and J dropped 3; count of bases not matched to a gene: 7. CDR3 length: 15 amino acids. DNA for the CDR3: TGTGCCAGCAGCCTCTCTCCGGGACAGGGCTACGAGCAGTACTTC. This codes for CASSLSPGQGYEQYF.

This clone has just a few counts. The V gene is TRBV5-1, the J gene TRBJ1-5; 9 nucleotides match TRBD1. V trimming: 3 bases; J trimming: 5 bases; junction bases outside the gene matches: 3. CDR1 is SGHRS and CDR2 is YFSETQ in the germline V gene. CDR3 length: 14 amino acids. CDR3 DNA sequence: TGCGCCAGCAGCTGGGGACAGGGTGATCAGCCCCAGCATTTT. The encoded protein is CASSWGQGDQPQHF.

This clone was detected only once. The gene calls are TRBV3-1 (or the pseudogene TRBV3-2) and TRBJ1-5; the D gene is possibly TRBD1 (5 bases). Trimming removed 0 bases at V and 6 bases at J, with 18 bases between. The CDR3 consists of 17 residues. CDR1 is LGHDT, CDR2 YNNKEL, per germline (reference sequence). This chain's CDR3 is CASSQDLGGTSGQPQHF. DNA for the CDR3: TGTGCCAGCAGCCAAGATCTGGGGGGGACGAGTGGTCAGCCCCAGCATTTT.

This chain links TRBV10-3 with TRBJ2-1; 8 bases are shared with TRBD1. Looked up from germline, CDR1 is ENHRY and CDR2 is SYGVKD. The CDR3 totals 12 residues. With 8 bases clipped from V and 5 bases from J, the junction kept 2 bases outside the gene matches. The CDR3 loop reads CAIHRGDNEQFF. The CDR3 coding sequence is TGTGCCATCCACAGGGGGGACAATGAGCAGTTCTTC.

This chain connects TRBV7-9 to TRBJ1-3, with a weak D call TRBD1 (5 bases). Trimming stripped 5 bases from V and 0 bases from J, with 11 bases between. The germline V gene has CDR1 SEHNR and CDR2 FQNEAQ (reference sequence). There are 15 residues in the CDR3. CDR3 sequence: CASSPDSNSGNTIYF. The CDR3 nucleotides read TGTGCCAGCAGCCCCGACAGTAACTCTGGAAACACCATATATTTT.

The J gene is TRBJ2-1, the V gene TRBV7-3, with a tentative D call TRBD2 (6 bases). CDR3 length: 16 amino acids. The germline CDR1 and CDR2 sequences are SGHTA and FQGTGA. Deletions cut 4 bases from V and 1 base from J, with 14 bases between. The CDR3 nucleotides are TGTGCCAGCAGCTCTATCCTGGGGGGTTCCTACAATGAGCAGTTCTTC. This translates into CASSSILGGSYNEQFF.

The V gene is TRBV20-1, the J gene TRBJ2-6, with a weak D call TRBD2 (5 bases). This CDR3 contains 17 residues. V was pared by 3 bases and J by 0 bases, with 15 bases between. CDR1 is DFQATT, CDR2 SNEGSKA, per germline (reference sequence). CDR3 DNA sequence: TGCAGTGCTAGTCCGGAGGCGGAGTTCTCTGGGGCCAACGTCCTGACTTTC. Protein: CSASPEAEFSGANVLTF.

CDR3 sequence reads: CASSLREGEYNEQFF. The CDR3 nucleotides are TGTGCCAGCTCACTTCGGGAGGGTGAATACAATGAGCAGTTCTTC. The rearrangement links TRBV18 to TRBJ2-1; 8 bases are a match to TRBD2. Germline V lookup: CDR1 KGHSH, CDR2 LQKENI. The CDR3 spans 15 residues. Trimming took 4 bases from V and 4 from J; bases not matched to a gene: 6.